The 10 T cell receptor beta chains below were found in one sample sequenced in a study of blood T cell repertoires in COVID-19 (dated by TCRdb to about 2020). The library was produced with the immunoSEQ multiplex PCR assay. Not all clones reach the TCRdb copy of this immuneACCESS table, which keeps in-frame sequences only. Checked studies attribute under half of the gap to unresolved V genes and leave the rest unexplained. This sample holds about 150,000 clones; more than 75% were observed only once. 5% of the sample is in the top ten clones. The source material was peripheral blood. The receptors come from a woman aged 45-59 years with acute or convalescent COVID-19.

This chain uses TRBV5-1 with TRBJ2-3; TRBD1 is a possible D gene (6 bases). The V end lost 0 bases, the J end lost 2 bases, and 13 bases lay between the germline ends. In germline, CDR1 is SGHRS, CDR2 YFSETQ. The CDR3 contains 16 residues. The DNA of the CDR3 is TGCGCCAGCAGCTTGGGACCACAGGGCTTCACAGATACGCAGTATTTT. Translating it yields CASSLGPQGFTDTQYF. The complete variable domain, with remaining parts taken from reference TRBV5-1 and TRBJ2-3, reads KAGVTQTPRYLIKTRGQQVTLSCSPISGHRSVSWYQQTPGQGLQFLFEYFSETQRNKGNFPGRFSGRQFSNSRSEMNVSTLELGDSALYLCASSLGPQGFTDTQYFGPGTRLTVL.

The chain combines TRBV6-2 or TRBV6-3 with TRBJ2-7; D not resolved. This CDR3 region has 10 residues. The V gene's germline CDR1 is MNHEY and CDR2 SVGEGT. Trimming cost V 5 bases and J 3 bases, with 2 bases left between them. The CDR3 is CASSHYEQYF. Here the CDR3 DNA reads TGTGCCAGCAGTCACTACGAGCAGTACTTC.

The chain couples TRBV7-2 to TRBJ1-1; tentatively, D is TRBD1 (5 bases). V lost 1 base and J lost 4, with 10 bases in between. The CDR3 is 14 residues long. Germline values: CDR1 SGHTA, CDR2 FQGNSA. CDR3 DNA sequence: TGTGCCAGCAGCTTAGTCGGGGGGACCACTGAAGCTTTCTTT. The encoded protein is CASSLVGGTTEAFF.

The V gene is TRBV30, the J gene TRBJ2-7; perhaps TRBD1 as D (6 bases). V was pared by 2 bases and J by 8 bases, with 25 bases between. Germline assignment: CDR1 GTSNPN and CDR2 SVGIG (reference sequence). This CDR3 region has 16 residues. The CDR3 spells CAWSPRRGRGVEKQYF. The DNA for the CDR3 is TGTGCCTGGAGTCCACGTCGGGGCAGGGGTGTGGAAAAGCAGTACTTC.

The genes are TRBV28 and TRBJ2-4; unclear D gene. V shed 8 bases and J shed 1 base, with 3 bases lying between them. This CDR3 region has 11 residues. CDR1 and CDR2 from the germline V gene are MDHEN and SYDVKM. This CDR3 reads CASEAKNIQYF. The CDR3 nucleotides are TGTGCCAGCGAGGCCAAAAACATTCAGTACTTC.

The rearrangement uses TRBV19 and TRBJ2-5, with D possibly TRBD1 on 6 matching bases. With 3 bases removed from V and 2 bases from J, the gap between germline ends came to 10 bases. The CDR3 extends over 14 amino acids. Germline lookup yields CDR1 LNHDA and CDR2 SQIVND (reference sequence). In DNA, the CDR3 is TGTGCCAGTAGTATCCGAGACAGGCAAGAGACCCAGTACTTC. Its protein is CASSIRDRQETQYF.

This chain joins TRBV5-5 and TRBJ1-5; possibly TRBD1 for D (5 bases). Germline V lookup: CDR1 SGHKS, CDR2 YYEKEE (reference sequence). The CDR3 totals 13 residues. V lost 8 bases, J lost 3 bases, and 12 bases lay in between. The CDR3 sequence: CASQGTFNQPQHF. For the CDR3, the DNA is TGTGCCAGTCAGGGCACCTTCAATCAGCCCCAGCATTTT.

The chain uses TRBV6-1 and TRBJ1-1; maybe TRBD1 (5 bases). Trimming left V 4 bases short and J 2 bases short, with 17 bases between. Germline CDR1 and CDR2: MNHNS and SASEGT. This CDR3 has 16 residues. The CDR3 bases are TGTGCCAGCAGTGCCCGGGGGGGAGGGTCTAACACTGAAGCTTTCTTT. It is translated as CASSARGGGSNTEAFF.

This clone came up a few times. The rearrangement links TRBV11-2 to TRBJ1-3, with D unclear. V dropped 1 base and J dropped 1 base, with 5 bases sitting between them. CDR1 is SGHAT and CDR2 is FQNNGV in the germline V gene. The CDR3 loop spans 14 amino acids. CDR3 DNA sequence: TGTGCCAGCAGCTTAGGGACTTCTGGAAACACCATATATTTT. Translating gives CASSLGTSGNTIYF.

In nucleotides, the CDR3 is TGTGCCAGCAGCGAGAACAGACACTATCAGCCCCAGCATTTT. Encoded protein: CASSENRHYQPQHF. The rearrangement links TRBV5-8 to TRBJ1-5; D remains unclear. This CDR3 has 14 residues. With 4 bases removed from V and 5 bases from J, the gap between germline ends came to 13 bases. Germline assignment: CDR1 SGHTS and CDR2 YDEGEE.